These 2 T cell receptor beta chains originate from one sample sequenced in a study of T cells in Graves' hyperthyroidism and ophthalmopathy. The source material, RNA transcripts, was used to amplify TCR beta CDR3 regions. RT-PCR in the first round (using the HTBI primer set) targeted the TCR CDR3. TCRdb called the multiplex PCR reads again in MiXCR, with one record for every CDR3 protein. The sample lists some 490,000 distinct CDR3 sequences, more than 15% occurring once. The sample was blood. These receptors all come from a young woman with Graves' ophthalmopathy.

J is TRBJ2-7 and V is TRBV7-2; TRBD2 is a possible D gene (5 bases). The germline CDR1 and CDR2 sequences are SGHTA and FQGNSA. Trimming removed 3 bases at V and 1 base at J, with 13 bases between. CDR3 size: 15 residues. CDR3 in DNA: TGTGCCAGCAGCTTCCGGCCGCGGAGGTCCTACGAGCAGTACTTC. Amino acid sequence: CASSFRPRRSYEQYF.

This chain connects TRBV5-6 to TRBJ2-3, with D maybe TRBD1 (6 bases). V was shortened by 0 bases and J by 1 base, with 18 bases between the two germline ends. The CDR3 extends over 18 amino acids. In germline, CDR1 is SGHDT, CDR2 YYEEEE. This CDR3 is CASSLVRFGDTCTDTQYF. DNA of the CDR3: TGTGCCAGCAGCTTGGTTCGATTCGGGGACACTTGCACAGATACGCAGTATTTT.